The 5 T cell receptor beta chains presented below share a single source sample, sequenced in a study of cytomegalovirus exposure and HLA in healthy donors. The primer mix had 60 Vbeta and 13 Jbeta primers. TCRdb's table, derived via immunoSEQ multiplex PCR, lists solely in-frame clones and lacks some. The sample carries about 170,000 clones, 65% to 85% recorded once. Sequenced input: PBMCs. The receptors come from a man between 40 and 49 years old in good health and CMV-seropositive.

The gene calls are TRBV5-1 and TRBJ2-7; 7 nucleotides match TRBD1. This CDR3 contains 13 residues. With V trimmed by 4 bases and J by 1 base, 2 bases remained unmatched. Germline V gene lookup returns CDR1 SGHRS and CDR2 YFSETQ. The CDR3 DNA follows: TGCGCCAGCAGCAAACAGGGGTCCTACGAGCAGTACTTC. Translation gives CASSKQGSYEQYF.

The V and J genes are TRBV9 and TRBJ1-6, with 8 bases matching TRBD1. The CDR3 is 17 amino acids. The V gene's germline CDR1 is SGDLS and CDR2 YYNGEE. Unmatched junction bases numbered 7, after V lost 0 bases and J lost 5 bases. CDR3 amino acids: CASSVAPDRADNSPLHF. The CDR3 DNA sequence: TGTGCCAGCAGCGTAGCTCCGGACAGGGCTGATAATTCACCCCTCCACTTT.

The CDR3 nucleotides read TGTGCCAGTGAAACAGGGGGGGGGCCGGGGAACACCATATATTTT. Protein: CASETGGGPGNTIYF. The chain uses TRBV4-2 and TRBJ1-3, with TRBD1 matching 8 bases. V lost 9 bases to trimming and J lost 7 bases; unmatched junction nucleotides: 14. The CDR3 runs 15 residues. The germline gives CDR1 LGHNA, CDR2 YNFKEQ.

The chain has TRBV6-5 and TRBJ2-1, with D uncertain. V lost 7 bases and J lost 0, with 10 bases in between. The germline V gene has CDR1 MNHEY and CDR2 SVGAGI. The CDR3 is 14 amino acids. CDR3 region: CASTSSLSYNEQFF. The CDR3 region has the DNA TGTGCCAGCACCTCGAGTCTCTCCTACAATGAGCAGTTCTTC.

CDR3 in amino acids: CASSPRLEGEQYF. CDR3 bases: TGTGCCAGCAGCCCGCGACTAGAAGGCGAGCAGTACTTC. The chain has TRBV11-3 and TRBJ2-7, with D perhaps TRBD2 (6 bases). The germline V gene encodes CDR1 SGHNT and CDR2 YENEEA. This CDR3 comprises 13 residues. V was trimmed by 5 bases and J by 6 bases, leaving 14 bases between them.